This is a list of T cell receptor beta chains from one sample in a study of regulatory T cells in long-lasting Graves disease. A single record per CDR3 protein comes from TCRdb applying MiXCR to the multiplex PCR reads. The sample lists 400,000 to 450,000 distinct CDR3 sequences; 15% were seen once. The sample was also linked to a second study, of T cells in Graves' hyperthyroidism and ophthalmopathy.

Sequences were derived from peripheral blood mononuclear cells (PBMCs), sampled at new diagnosis, from a patient treated with antithyroid drugs. These receptors came from a woman under 40 with Graves disease. CDR3s include the opening cysteine and the closing phenylalanine or tryptophan. The D gene is left open where the match is weak. Size is omitted from some rows. Given values are once, few, many or a class for expanded clones.

v_gene: TRBV6-2/TRBV6-3
abundance: NA
j_gene: TRBJ2-3
d_gene: TRBD2
CDR3aa: CASSYSWGGTDTQYF
CDR3nt: TGTGCCAGCAGTTACTCCTGGGGGGGGACAGATACGCAGTATTTT

v_gene: TRBV18
abundance: many
j_gene: TRBJ1-5
d_gene: TRBD1
CDR3aa: CASATGEQPQHF
CDR3nt: TGTGCCAGCGCGACAGGGGAACAGCCCCAGCATTTT

v_gene: TRBV3-1
abundance: many
j_gene: TRBJ2-5
d_gene: TRBD2
CDR3aa: CASSQTSGSPGETQYF
CDR3nt: TGTGCCAGCAGCCAAACTAGCGGTTCCCCGGGGGAGACCCAGTACTTC

v_gene: TRBV28
abundance: many
j_gene: TRBJ1-2
d_gene: NA
CDR3aa: CASSLSRGGYTF
CDR3nt: TGTGCCAGCAGTTTAAGTAGGGGGGGCTACACCTTC

v_gene: TRBV11-2
abundance: many
j_gene: TRBJ2-2
d_gene: NA
CDR3aa: CASSLVEGVDTGELFF
CDR3nt: TGTGCCAGCAGCTTAGTGGAGGGAGTGGACACCGGGGAGCTGTTTTTT

v_gene: TRBV30
abundance: many
j_gene: TRBJ2-5
d_gene: TRBD1
CDR3aa: CAWSWGQGSQETQYF
CDR3nt: TGTGCCTGGAGTTGGGGACAGGGCAGCCAAGAGACCCAGTACTTC

v_gene: TRBV20-1
abundance: many
j_gene: TRBJ2-3
d_gene: NA
CDR3aa: CSARDRATGRTDTQYF
CDR3nt: TGCAGTGCTAGAGATAGGGCTACCGGACGCACAGATACGCAGTATTTT

v_gene: TRBV12-3/TRBV12-4
abundance: many
j_gene: TRBJ1-1
d_gene: NA
CDR3aa: CASSLQGSITEAFF
CDR3nt: TGTGCCAGCAGTTTACAGGGTTCGATCACTGAAGCTTTCTTT

v_gene: TRBV7-2
abundance: many
j_gene: TRBJ2-7
d_gene: NA
CDR3aa: CASNNEYEQYF
CDR3nt: TGTGCCAGCAACAACGAATACGAGCAGTACTTC

v_gene: TRBV13
abundance: NA
j_gene: TRBJ2-4
d_gene: TRBD2
CDR3aa: CASSQGTSGRGNIQYF
CDR3nt: TGTGCCAGCAGCCAAGGGACTAGCGGGAGGGGGAACATTCAGTACTTC

v_gene: TRBV7-2
abundance: NA
j_gene: TRBJ2-7
d_gene: TRBD1
CDR3aa: CASSFQGVLDYEQYF
CDR3nt: TGTGCCAGCAGCTTCCAGGGGGTTCTGGACTACGAGCAGTACTTC

v_gene: TRBV20-1
abundance: many
j_gene: TRBJ1-5
d_gene: TRBD1
CDR3aa: CSARGGTGARQPQHF
CDR3nt: TGCAGTGCTAGAGGTGGGACAGGGGCGCGTCAGCCCCAGCATTTT

v_gene: TRBV9
abundance: NA
j_gene: TRBJ2-1
d_gene: NA
CDR3aa: CASSVGYEQFF
CDR3nt: TGTGCCAGCAGCGTAGGGTATGAGCAGTTCTTC

v_gene: TRBV20-1
abundance: few
j_gene: TRBJ2-6
d_gene: NA
CDR3aa: CSAKVGSAGANVLTF
CDR3nt: TGCAGTGCTAAAGTCGGGAGCGCTGGGGCCAACGTCCTGACTTTC

v_gene: TRBV28
abundance: NA
j_gene: TRBJ2-4
d_gene: NA
CDR3aa: CASSGPGDPKIAKNIQYF
CDR3nt: TGTGCCAGCAGCGGTCCCGGGGATCCCAAGATAGCCAAAAACATTCAGTACTTC

v_gene: TRBV9
abundance: NA
j_gene: TRBJ2-2
d_gene: TRBD1
CDR3aa: CASSQGQYTGELFF
CDR3nt: TGTGCCAGCAGCCAGGGACAGTACACCGGGGAGCTGTTTTTT

v_gene: TRBV30
abundance: many
j_gene: TRBJ1-1
d_gene: TRBD1
CDR3aa: CAWSVWTGDAEAFF
CDR3nt: TGTGCCTGGAGCGTATGGACAGGGGACGCTGAAGCTTTCTTT

v_gene: TRBV7-2
abundance: many
j_gene: TRBJ2-5
d_gene: NA
CDR3aa: CASSAGINTQYF
CDR3nt: TGTGCCAGCAGCGCGGGCATCAATACCCAGTACTTC

v_gene: TRBV2
abundance: many
j_gene: TRBJ2-6
d_gene: NA
CDR3aa: CATISTGPGANVLTF
CDR3nt: TGTGCCACCATAAGCACAGGTCCTGGGGCCAACGTCCTGACTTTC

v_gene: TRBV3-1
abundance: many
j_gene: TRBJ2-7
d_gene: NA
CDR3aa: CASSPLRGGMEEQYF
CDR3nt: TGTGCCAGCAGCCCCCTACGTGGCGGGATGGAGGAGCAGTACTTC

v_gene: TRBV5-1
abundance: NA
j_gene: TRBJ1-1
d_gene: NA
CDR3aa: CASSLAGALEAFF
CDR3nt: TGCGCCAGCAGCTTGGCTGGGGCGCTTGAAGCTTTCTTT

v_gene: TRBV6-4
abundance: NA
j_gene: TRBJ2-3
d_gene: TRBD2
CDR3aa: CASSTTSGRKSTDTQYF
CDR3nt: TGTGCCAGCAGTACGACTAGCGGGAGGAAAAGCACAGATACGCAGTATTTT

v_gene: TRBV29-1
abundance: many
j_gene: TRBJ1-1
d_gene: TRBD1
CDR3aa: CSVAGGMNTEAFF
CDR3nt: TGCAGCGTCGCAGGGGGCATGAACACTGAAGCTTTCTTT

v_gene: TRBV7-9
abundance: NA
j_gene: TRBJ2-7
d_gene: NA
CDR3aa: CASSFLRATHKQYF
CDR3nt: TGTGCCAGCAGCTTTTTGCGGGCAACCCACAAGCAGTACTTC

v_gene: TRBV12-5
abundance: NA
j_gene: TRBJ1-2
d_gene: NA
CDR3aa: CASGFKGTPRANYGDTF
CDR3nt: TGTGCTAGTGGTTTCAAGGGGACCCCTCGAGCTAACTATGGCGACACCTTC

v_gene: TRBV24-1
abundance: NA
j_gene: TRBJ2-2
d_gene: TRBD1
CDR3aa: CASGSGGDYTGELFF
CDR3nt: TGTGCCTCCGGATCAGGGGGCGACTACACCGGGGAGCTGTTTTTT

v_gene: TRBV5-4
abundance: few
j_gene: TRBJ2-3
d_gene: TRBD2
CDR3aa: CASSFVAGAVTDTQYF
CDR3nt: TGTGCCAGCAGCTTTGTGGCGGGAGCGGTCACAGATACGCAGTATTTT

v_gene: TRBV7-3
abundance: many
j_gene: TRBJ2-1
d_gene: NA
CDR3aa: CASSLTVDTNEQFF
CDR3nt: TGTGCCAGCAGCTTAACTGTAGACACGAATGAGCAGTTCTTC

v_gene: TRBV19
abundance: NA
j_gene: TRBJ2-2
d_gene: NA
CDR3aa: CASSLEDTGELFF
CDR3nt: TGTGCCAGTAGTTTAGAGGACACCGGGGAGCTGTTTTTT

v_gene: TRBV12-3/TRBV12-4
abundance: many
j_gene: TRBJ2-1
d_gene: NA
CDR3aa: CASRARETLGLEEFF
CDR3nt: TGTGCCAGCAGGGCTCGAGAGACACTAGGCCTAGAGGAGTTCTTC

v_gene: TRBV9
abundance: many
j_gene: TRBJ2-2
d_gene: NA
CDR3aa: CASSVGSGANTGELFF
CDR3nt: TGTGCCAGCAGCGTAGGATCAGGGGCGAACACCGGGGAGCTGTTTTTT

v_gene: TRBV20-1
abundance: NA
j_gene: TRBJ2-7
d_gene: NA
CDR3aa: CSAITGPAYEQYF
CDR3nt: TGCAGTGCTATCACCGGGCCCGCCTACGAGCAGTACTTC

v_gene: TRBV27
abundance: few
j_gene: TRBJ2-7
d_gene: NA
CDR3aa: CASGGQSTYEQYF
CDR3nt: TGTGCCAGCGGTGGCCAATCCACCTACGAGCAGTACTTC

v_gene: TRBV28
abundance: many
j_gene: TRBJ2-1
d_gene: TRBD2
CDR3aa: CASSSAGTSAYNEQFF
CDR3nt: TGTGCCAGCAGTTCCGCCGGGACTAGCGCGTACAATGAGCAGTTCTTC

v_gene: TRBV7-3
abundance: many
j_gene: TRBJ1-1
d_gene: TRBD1
CDR3aa: CASSSTGNKNTEAFF
CDR3nt: TGTGCCAGCAGCTCGACAGGGAATAAGAACACTGAAGCTTTCTTT

v_gene: TRBV6-1
abundance: few
j_gene: TRBJ2-5
d_gene: TRBD2
CDR3aa: CASSRDFSGSSRQETQYF
CDR3nt: TGTGCCAGCAGTCGTGACTTTAGCGGGAGTTCTCGGCAAGAGACCCAGTACTTC

v_gene: TRBV20-1
abundance: many
j_gene: TRBJ2-7
d_gene: NA
CDR3aa: CSARDLVAETANEQYF
CDR3nt: TGCAGTGCTAGAGATCTGGTGGCGGAAACCGCCAACGAGCAGTACTTC

v_gene: TRBV5-6
abundance: NA
j_gene: TRBJ1-5
d_gene: TRBD1
CDR3aa: CASSPGQGDNQPQHF
CDR3nt: TGTGCCAGCAGCCCGGGACAGGGCGACAATCAGCCCCAGCATTTT

v_gene: TRBV3-1
abundance: many
j_gene: TRBJ2-1
d_gene: NA
CDR3aa: CASSRGELSYNEQFF
CDR3nt: TGTGCCAGCAGCCGAGGCGAACTATCCTACAATGAGCAGTTCTTC

v_gene: TRBV6-1
abundance: many
j_gene: TRBJ2-5
d_gene: TRBD2
CDR3aa: CASTAGGQETQYF
CDR3nt: TGTGCCAGCACGGCGGGAGGGCAAGAGACCCAGTACTTC

v_gene: TRBV6-1
abundance: NA
j_gene: TRBJ2-2
d_gene: NA
CDR3aa: CASSEVRTGAGELFF
CDR3nt: TGTGCCAGCAGTGAAGTACGGACGGGGGCCGGGGAGCTGTTTTTT

v_gene: TRBV20-1
abundance: few
j_gene: TRBJ2-7
d_gene: NA
CDR3aa: CSARDVGVSYEQYF
CDR3nt: TGCAGTGCTAGAGATGTGGGAGTTAGCTACGAGCAGTACTTC

v_gene: TRBV24-1
abundance: many
j_gene: TRBJ2-3
d_gene: NA
CDR3aa: CATSDFPRTADSTDTQYF
CDR3nt: TGTGCCACCAGTGATTTCCCAAGGACAGCTGATAGCACAGATACGCAGTATTTT

v_gene: TRBV5-1
abundance: many
j_gene: TRBJ2-7
d_gene: TRBD1
CDR3aa: CASSIQPTGTEVFYEQYF
CDR3nt: TGCGCCAGCAGCATCCAACCAACCGGGACAGAGGTTTTTTACGAGCAGTACTTC

v_gene: TRBV7-9
abundance: many
j_gene: TRBJ2-1
d_gene: NA
CDR3aa: CASSLGTILAYNEQFF
CDR3nt: TGTGCCAGCAGCTTAGGGACTATCCTCGCCTACAATGAGCAGTTCTTC

v_gene: TRBV5-1
abundance: NA
j_gene: TRBJ2-7
d_gene: NA
CDR3aa: CASSTGVGEQYF
CDR3nt: TGCGCCAGCAGCACGGGAGTCGGGGAGCAGTACTTC

v_gene: TRBV4-2
abundance: NA
j_gene: TRBJ1-2
d_gene: NA
CDR3aa: CASSQELGFNYGYTF
CDR3nt: TGTGCCAGCAGCCAAGAATTGGGGTTTAACTATGGCTACACCTTC

v_gene: TRBV5-6
abundance: NA
j_gene: TRBJ2-5
d_gene: NA
CDR3aa: CASSLVTGLYRETQYF
CDR3nt: TGTGCCAGCAGCTTGGTTACGGGGTTATACCGAGAGACCCAGTACTTC

v_gene: TRBV5-1
abundance: many
j_gene: TRBJ2-7
d_gene: TRBD2
CDR3aa: CASSTSGTRSEQYF
CDR3nt: TGCGCCAGCAGCACCTCCGGGACTAGATCCGAGCAGTACTTC

v_gene: TRBV5-6
abundance: few
j_gene: TRBJ2-2
d_gene: NA
CDR3aa: CASSLLPGELFF
CDR3nt: TGTGCCAGCAGCCTACTCCCCGGGGAGCTGTTTTTT

v_gene: TRBV7-9
abundance: many
j_gene: TRBJ2-5
d_gene: NA
CDR3aa: CASSLGAGRGETQYF
CDR3nt: TGTGCCAGCAGCTTAGGCGCGGGCCGGGGGGAGACCCAGTACTTC

v_gene: TRBV30
abundance: many
j_gene: TRBJ2-1
d_gene: TRBD2
CDR3aa: CAWSVAGVFSDTSYNEQFF
CDR3nt: TGTGCCTGGAGTGTAGCGGGAGTTTTTTCCGACACCTCCTACAATGAGCAGTTCTTC

v_gene: TRBV24-1
abundance: NA
j_gene: TRBJ2-5
d_gene: NA
CDR3aa: CATSVTQGTQYF
CDR3nt: TGTGCCACCAGTGTAACGCAGGGGACCCAGTACTTC

v_gene: TRBV4-1
abundance: NA
j_gene: TRBJ1-3
d_gene: TRBD1
CDR3aa: CASSQPGGPGNTIYF
CDR3nt: TGCGCCAGCAGCCAGCCAGGGGGGCCTGGAAACACCATATATTTT

v_gene: TRBV28
abundance: many
j_gene: TRBJ2-1
d_gene: NA
CDR3aa: CASRRGGAMPYNEQFF
CDR3nt: TGTGCCAGCAGGAGAGGGGGAGCGATGCCCTACAATGAGCAGTTCTTC

v_gene: TRBV29-1
abundance: few
j_gene: TRBJ1-3
d_gene: NA
CDR3aa: CSVEDSDAGNTIYF
CDR3nt: TGCAGCGTGGAGGACAGCGATGCTGGAAACACCATATATTTT

v_gene: TRBV29-1
abundance: few
j_gene: TRBJ1-6
d_gene: NA
CDR3aa: CSVAVGEGSPLHF
CDR3nt: TGCAGCGTCGCCGTGGGCGAGGGTTCACCCCTCCACTTT

v_gene: TRBV18
abundance: many
j_gene: TRBJ1-2
d_gene: TRBD1
CDR3aa: CASSPPGQHGYTF
CDR3nt: TGTGCCAGCTCACCACCGGGACAGCATGGCTACACCTTC